These T cell receptor beta chains were read from a single sample in a study of cytomegalovirus exposure and HLA in healthy donors. Here immunoSEQ multiplex PCR was the method, and the copy in TCRdb shows in-frame clones only, minus some. Of about 190,000 clones listed, roughly 74% are singletons. The sequenced sample consisted of PBMCs. Receptors were obtained from a woman aged 25 to 39 in good health and CMV-seropositive. Both conserved end residues are trimmed from each CDR3. A D gene is named only where the DNA matches it firmly.

.,TRBJ1-1,TRBV19,ASSTGQRTNTEAF
.,TRBJ2-4,TRBV6-5,ASSQGTVDKNIQY
.,TRBJ1-3,TRBV5-1,ASSLVAGSGNTIY
.,TRBJ1-5,TRBV7-9,ASSVSGGATNQPQH
TRBD2,TRBJ2-1,TRBV29-1,SVTSGTSGVEQF
TRBD1,TRBJ1-1,TRBV2,ASRQGASMNTEAF
TRBD2,TRBJ2-2,TRBV28,ASRGRERVTGELF
.,TRBJ1-2,TRBV7-6,ASSPDFYLNYGYT
TRBD1,TRBJ1-1,TRBV14,ASSQRTGEYTEAF
TRBD2,TRBJ2-5,TRBV11-2,ASTHSGGPVSQY
.,TRBJ2-1,TRBV25-1,ASRQGYGGKQF
TRBD1,TRBJ2-7,TRBV28,ASSLFPDRGESYEQY